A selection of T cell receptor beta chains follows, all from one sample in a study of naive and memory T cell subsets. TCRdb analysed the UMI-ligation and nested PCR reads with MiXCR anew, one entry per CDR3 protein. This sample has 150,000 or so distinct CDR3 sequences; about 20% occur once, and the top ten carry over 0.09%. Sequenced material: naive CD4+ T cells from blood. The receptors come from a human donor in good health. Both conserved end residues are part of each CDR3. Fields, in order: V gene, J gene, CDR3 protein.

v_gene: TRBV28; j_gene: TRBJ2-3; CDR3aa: CASRDSWGTDTQYF
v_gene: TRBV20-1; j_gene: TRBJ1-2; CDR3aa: CSASVQQDGYTF
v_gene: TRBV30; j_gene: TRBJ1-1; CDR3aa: CAWKKVEAFF
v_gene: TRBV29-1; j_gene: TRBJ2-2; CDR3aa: CSVAPRVGELFF
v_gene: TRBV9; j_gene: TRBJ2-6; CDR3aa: CASSPNLGLAGAGANVLTF
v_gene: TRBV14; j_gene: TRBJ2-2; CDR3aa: CASSPEQGPRRGTGELFF
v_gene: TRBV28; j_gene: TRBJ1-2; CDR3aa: CASSPGDSPGYGYTF
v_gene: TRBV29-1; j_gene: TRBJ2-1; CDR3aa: CSVGLAGGLLIYNEQFF
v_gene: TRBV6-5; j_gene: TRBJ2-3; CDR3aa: CASSKTSGSTDTQYF
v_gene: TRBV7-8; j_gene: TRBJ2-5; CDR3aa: CASSFSRTGSLETQYF
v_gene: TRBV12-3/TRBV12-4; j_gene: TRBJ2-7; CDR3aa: CASSLRTVGTYEQYF
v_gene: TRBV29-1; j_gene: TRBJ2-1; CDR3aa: CSVTYTRFSYNEQFF
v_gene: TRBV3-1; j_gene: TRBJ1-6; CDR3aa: CASSLQGKNNSPLHF
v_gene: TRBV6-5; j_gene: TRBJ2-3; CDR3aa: CASSFDRTADTQYF
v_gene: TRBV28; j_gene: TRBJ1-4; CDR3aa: CASSHRQGAGNEKLFF
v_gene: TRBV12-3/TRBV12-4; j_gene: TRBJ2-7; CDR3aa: CASSLGTALRYEQYF
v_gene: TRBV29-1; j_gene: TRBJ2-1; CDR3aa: CSVEEGRGNEQFF
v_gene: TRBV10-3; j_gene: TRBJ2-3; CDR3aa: CAISQTSGISDTQYF
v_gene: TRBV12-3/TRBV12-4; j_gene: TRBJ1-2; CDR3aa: CASSFSTSRTSNYGYTF
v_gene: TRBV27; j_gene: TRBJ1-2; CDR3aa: CASSLYPSGQGRGYTF
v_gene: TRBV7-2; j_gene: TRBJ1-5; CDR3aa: CASSLFPANQPQHF
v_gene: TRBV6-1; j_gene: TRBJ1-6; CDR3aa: CASRDGDSPLHF
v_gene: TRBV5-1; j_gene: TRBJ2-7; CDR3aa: CASSFGPTESDEQYF
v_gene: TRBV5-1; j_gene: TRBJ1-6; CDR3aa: CASRLGESYNSPLHF
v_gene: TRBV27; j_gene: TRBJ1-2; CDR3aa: CASSSGRAYGYTF
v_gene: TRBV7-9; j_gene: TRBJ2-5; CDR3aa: CASSPGTSFGETQYF
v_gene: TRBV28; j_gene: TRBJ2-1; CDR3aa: CASKKGLAAGEQFF
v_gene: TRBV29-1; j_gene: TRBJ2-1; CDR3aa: CSVEAGGNEQFF
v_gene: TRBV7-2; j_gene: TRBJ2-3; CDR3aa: CASSLGLLSSTDTQYF
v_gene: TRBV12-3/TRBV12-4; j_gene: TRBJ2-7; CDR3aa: CASSPTGTRYYEQYF
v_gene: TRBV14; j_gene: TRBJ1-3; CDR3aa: CASSHGQKNTIYF
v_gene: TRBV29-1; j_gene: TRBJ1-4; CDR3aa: CSVEEGTNEKLFF
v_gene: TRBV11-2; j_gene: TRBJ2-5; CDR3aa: CASSLGRQGEETQYF
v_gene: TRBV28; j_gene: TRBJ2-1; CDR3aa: CASSQQGSEQFF
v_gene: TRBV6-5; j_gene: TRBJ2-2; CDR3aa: CASSYSTGATGELFF
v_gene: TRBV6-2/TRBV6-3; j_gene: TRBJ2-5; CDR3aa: CASSYFSQETQYF
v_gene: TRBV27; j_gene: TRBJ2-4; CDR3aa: CASSPRDRAGIQYF
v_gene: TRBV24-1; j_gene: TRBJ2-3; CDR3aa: CATSEKTGTGARTDTQYF
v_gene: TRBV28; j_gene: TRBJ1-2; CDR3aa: CASSATGYGYTF